This TCR beta chain was profiled in a study of molecular identifiers for immune sequencing clone quantification. Findings of the study overall: Clones with over 20 RNA copies captured over 98% of effector molecules but under 1% of naive ones.

Generation of bulk TCR libraries relied on previously described methods and listed TCR primers. Each CDR3 protein is one row after TCRdb ran MiXCR on the PCR reads. The sample contains 400,000 to 600,000 distinct CDR3 sequences, under 30% of which appear only once. The authors sorted naive CD8 T cells as CD8+CD4-CCR7+CD45RA+. This clonotype was detected many times. Its antigen is not identified. CDR1 is MDHEN and CDR2 is SYDVKM in the germline V gene. The trim removed 4 bases at V and 1 base at J, leaving 4 bases unmatched. The CDR3 runs 16 residues. This chain joins TRBV28 and TRBJ2-1, with 10 bases identical to TRBD2. Sequencing was done on a sample of naive CD8+ T cells from blood, with Jurkat cell RNA spiked in. Subset described: FACS-sorted CD8+CD4-CCR7+CD45RA+ naive T cells. The TCR comes from a human donor in good health. Some libraries in this study had Jurkat cell RNA spiked in. CDR3 in DNA: TGTGCCAGCAGTTCCTCTAGCGGGAGTTCCTACAATGAGCAGTTCTTC. Amino acid sequence: CASSSSSGSSYNEQFF.